Following are 17 T cell receptor beta chains from one sample sequenced in a study of glioma-infiltrating T cells after dendritic cell vaccination. Sequenced by immunoSEQ multiplex PCR; TCRdb stores in-frame clones only, minus some. The sample lists 80,000 to 100,000 clones; approximately 80% were seen once. The material was blood, obtained before dendritic cell vaccination. These receptors came from a human donor with glioblastoma.

The rearrangement joins TRBV6-5 to TRBJ2-5, with TRBD2 as a possible D gene (5 bases). V was clipped by 6 bases and J by 1 base, with 15 bases between them. CDR1 MNHEY and CDR2 SVGAGI come from the germline V gene. This CDR3 has 15 residues. The CDR3 sequence is CASSTLRGFQETQYF. DNA for the CDR3: TGTGCCAGCAGCACACTACGGGGATTCCAAGAGACCCAGTACTTC.

The V call is TRBV7-9, the J call TRBJ1-5; TRBD1 matches at 8 bases. Germline trimming cut 4 bases from V and 4 bases from J; bases unmatched to any gene: 9. Germline CDR1 is SEHNR and CDR2 is FQNEAQ (reference sequence). The CDR3 has 16 residues. The CDR3 here is CASSSTQGAVNQPQHF. The CDR3 region has the DNA TGTGCCAGCAGCTCAACCCAGGGGGCAGTGAATCAGCCCCAGCATTTT. Filled out from reference TRBV7-9 and TRBJ1-5, the complete variable domain reads DTGVSQNPRHKITKRGQNVTFRCDPISEHNRLYWYRQTLGQGPEFLTYFQNEAQLEKSRLLSDRFSAERPKGSFSTLEIQRTEQGDSAMYLCASSSTQGAVNQPQHFGDGTRLSIL.

J is TRBJ2-3 and V is TRBV28, with D unresolved. Trimming removed 2 bases from V and 7 bases from J, with 7 bases in between. The CDR3 is made up of 12 amino acids. CDR1 and CDR2 from the germline V gene are MDHEN and SYDVKM. The CDR3 region is CASSLDSNTQYF. The DNA of the CDR3 is TGTGCCAGCAGTTTAGACTCCAATACGCAGTATTTT.

A few counts support this clone. J is TRBJ1-5 and V is TRBV19, with 10 positions matching TRBD1. The CDR3 consists of 15 residues. Germline CDR1 and CDR2: LNHDA and SQIVND (reference sequence). V gave up 7 bases and J gave up 5 bases; unmatched junction bases: 8. The CDR3 here is CASMGQGPIDQPQHF. The CDR3, as DNA: TGTGCCAGTATGGGACAGGGGCCAATTGATCAGCCCCAGCATTTT. Full variable domain (remainder filled in from reference TRBV19 and TRBJ1-5): DGGITQSPKYLFRKEGQNVTLSCEQNLNHDAMYWYRQDPGQGLRLIYYSQIVNDFQKGDIAEGYSVSREKKESFPLTVTSAQKNPTAFYLCASMGQGPIDQPQHFGDGTRLSIL.

This chain connects TRBV7-6 to TRBJ2-2; a possible D gene is TRBD2 (6 bases). This CDR3 has 15 amino acids. Per the germline V gene, CDR1 is SGHVS and CDR2 is FNYEAQ. Trimming left V 1 base short and J 6 bases short, with 12 bases between. Here the CDR3 reads CASSLGPGGAGELFF. The CDR3 DNA reads as TGTGCCAGCAGCTTAGGCCCAGGAGGGGCCGGGGAGCTGTTTTTT.

The chain is built from TRBV19 and TRBJ1-2; D is undetermined. CDR3 length: 11 amino acids. Trimming removed 4 bases at V and 4 bases at J, with 4 bases between. Germline CDR1 and CDR2: LNHDA and SQIVND (reference sequence). The CDR3 DNA is TGTGCCAGTAGTAGCGGCTATGGCTACACCTTC. Its translation: CASSSGYGYTF.

The chain has TRBV30 and TRBJ1-4; 10 positions match TRBD1. J gave up 7 bases and V 1 base, and 3 bases lay outside the gene matches. The germline V gene has CDR1 GTSNPN and CDR2 SVGIG (reference sequence). This CDR3 region has 14 residues. For the CDR3, the DNA is TGTGCCTGGAGTGCCGGGACAGGGGCTGAAAAACTGTTTTTT. It yields the protein CAWSAGTGAEKLFF.

The chain combines TRBV6-5 with TRBJ2-1; maybe TRBD2 (6 bases). Deletions cut 6 bases from V and 11 bases from J, with 11 bases between. This CDR3 has 11 amino acids. Germline V gives CDR1 MNHEY, CDR2 SVGAGI. The CDR3 sequence is CASSSGEKQFF. CDR3 nucleotide sequence: TGTGCCAGCAGCTCGGGGGAGAAGCAGTTCTTC.

V usage is TRBV5-8 and J usage is TRBJ1-5; maybe TRBD1 (5 bases). This CDR3 spans 14 amino acids. Germline-derived CDR1 and CDR2 are SGHTS and YDEGEE. Trimming cost V 2 bases and J 9 bases, with 15 bases left between them. The DNA for the CDR3 is TGTGCCAGCAGCTTTGGGACTACCAAAGGGCCCCAGCATTTT. It codes for CASSFGTTKGPQHF.

The V call is TRBV5-4, the J call TRBJ2-7, with 8 bases lining up with TRBD1. Germline CDR1 reads SGHNT; CDR2 reads YYREEE (reference sequence). CDR3 length: 14 residues. V shed 0 bases, J shed 5 bases, and the junction held 4 bases outside the gene matches. CDR3 sequence reads: CASSLGQGNHEQYF. CDR3 sequence (DNA): TGTGCCAGCAGCTTGGGACAGGGGAACCACGAGCAGTACTTC.

As concerns this clone: The same CDR3 also results from other DNA sequences found in this sample. The genes are TRBV5-1 and TRBJ2-5; 11 bases are shared with TRBD2. This CDR3 region has 15 residues. The germline V gene has CDR1 SGHRS and CDR2 YFSETQ. After removal of 4 bases from V and 2 bases from J, the junction contained 4 bases not matched to a gene. CDR3 sequence: CASSPGTSGQETQYF. CDR3 sequence (DNA): TGCGCCAGCAGCCCCGGGACTAGCGGTCAAGAGACCCAGTACTTC.

The chain recombines TRBV5-1 with TRBJ1-2; a possible D gene is TRBD1 (5 bases). V shed 0 bases and J shed 4 bases, with 10 bases lying between them. Germline CDR1 and CDR2: SGHRS and YFSETQ. This CDR3 contains 14 residues. CDR3 residues: CASSLAGNAYGYTF. CDR3 nucleotide sequence: TGCGCCAGCAGCTTGGCAGGGAACGCCTATGGCTACACCTTC. The entire variable domain, with the rest obtained from reference TRBV5-1 and TRBJ1-2, is as follows: KAGVTQTPRYLIKTRGQQVTLSCSPISGHRSVSWYQQTPGQGLQFLFEYFSETQRNKGNFPGRFSGRQFSNSRSEMNVSTLELGDSALYLCASSLAGNAYGYTFGSGTRLTVV.

This clone was seen a single time. The chain joins TRBV18 to TRBJ1-2, with 7 bases that match TRBD1. V shed 3 bases, J shed 4 bases, and the junction held 2 bases outside the gene matches. Germline-derived CDR1 and CDR2 are KGHSH and LQKENI. The CDR3 runs to 13 residues. CDR3 loop: CASSPEGAYGYTF. The CDR3 DNA reads as TGTGCCAGCTCACCGGAGGGGGCCTATGGCTACACCTTC.

This clone was counted once. This sequence joins TRBV5-1 and TRBJ2-2; possible D gene TRBD2, 5 bases. Deletions cut 2 bases from V and 1 base from J, with 6 bases between. Per the germline V gene, CDR1 is SGHRS and CDR2 is YFSETQ. CDR3 length equals 14 residues. Here the CDR3 DNA reads TGCGCCAGCAGCTTACGGGGGAACACCGGGGAGCTGTTTTTT. Its protein product is CASSLRGNTGELFF. The variable domain in full, with the rest retrieved from reference TRBV5-1 and TRBJ2-2, is KAGVTQTPRYLIKTRGQQVTLSCSPISGHRSVSWYQQTPGQGLQFLFEYFSETQRNKGNFPGRFSGRQFSNSRSEMNVSTLELGDSALYLCASSLRGNTGELFFGEGSRLTVL.

This rearrangement joins TRBV18 to TRBJ2-1; 9 nucleotides agree with TRBD2. The V segment lost 2 bases and the J segment 5 bases; nucleotides outside the gene matches: 13. This CDR3 region has 18 residues. Germline loops: CDR1 KGHSH, CDR2 LQKENI. The CDR3 sequence: CASSPFWGSGRGDNEQFF. The CDR3 DNA is TGTGCCAGCTCACCATTTTGGGGTAGCGGGAGAGGTGACAATGAGCAGTTCTTC.

The rearrangement links TRBV15 to TRBJ2-1, with TRBD1 matching over 8 bases. J lost 7 bases, V lost 5 bases, and 7 bases had no gene match. The CDR3 totals 14 residues. CDR1 LNHNV and CDR2 YYDKDF come from the germline V gene (reference sequence). CDR3 bases: TGTGCCACCAGCCTGGACAGGGCGTTGAATGAGCAGTTCTTC. Its protein is CATSLDRALNEQFF.

This clone occurred once. The rearrangement uses TRBV5-1 and TRBJ2-6; D not resolved. Germline-derived CDR1 and CDR2 are SGHRS and YFSETQ. The V end lost 6 bases, the J end lost 1 base, and 5 bases lay between the germline ends. The CDR3 runs 13 residues. CDR3 DNA sequence: TGCGCCAGCACCGTATCTGGGGCCAACGTCCTGACTTTC. It is translated as CASTVSGANVLTF.